These T cell receptor beta chains were read from a single sample in a study of CD8 T cells in Susac syndrome. TCRdb analysed the immunoSEQ multiplex PCR reads with MiXCR anew, one entry per CDR3 protein. The table lists 170,000 or so distinct CDR3 sequences, around 96% of them singletons, with about 0.15% in the top ten. Input material: CD8+ T cells from PBMCs. Every receptor here comes from a human donor with multiple sclerosis. Each CDR3 is given with its conserved first and last residue. D genes are given only for firm matches. Some rows have no size entry. The others give once, few or many, or a class for an expanded clone.

clone_size | cdr3_length | j_call | v_call | d_call | cdr3_nt | cdr3_aa
NA | 16 | TRBJ2-7 | TRBV7-9 | TRBD1 | TGTGCCAGCAGCTTAGCGGTGACAGGGGGCTCCTACGAGCAGTACTTC | CASSLAVTGGSYEQYF
NA | 13 | TRBJ1-2 | TRBV12-3/TRBV12-4 | NA | TGTGCCAGCAGCCCCGTGATCAGTCGGGGCTACACCTTC | CASSPVISRGYTF
few | 14 | TRBJ2-7 | TRBV5-1 | NA | TGCGCCAGCAGCCTCCGCGGGAATCCCTACGAGCAGTACTTC | CASSLRGNPYEQYF
NA | 15 | TRBJ1-1 | TRBV9 | TRBD1 | TGTGCCAGCAGCGTAGGTGGACAGGAAAACACTGAAGCTTTCTTT | CASSVGGQENTEAFF
NA | 16 | TRBJ2-3 | TRBV10-3 | NA | TGTGCCATCAGTGAGTCCTTCCGCGAAAGCACAGATACGCAGTATTTT | CAISESFRESTDTQYF
NA | 12 | TRBJ1-4 | TRBV7-9 | NA | TGTGCCAGCAGCTCGTTCAATGAAAAACTGTTTTTT | CASSSFNEKLFF
NA | 15 | TRBJ2-5 | TRBV5-6 | TRBD2 | TGTGCCAGCAGCTTCTTTAGCGGGACCGCCGAGACCCAGTACTTC | CASSFFSGTAETQYF
NA | 15 | TRBJ2-1 | TRBV6-2/TRBV6-3 | NA | TGTGCCACCCAGTCCTTGTGGGAGGTCTCAAATGAGCAGTTCTTC | CATQSLWEVSNEQFF
NA | 13 | TRBJ2-7 | TRBV20-1 | NA | TGCAGTGCTAAGGCCAGCGGGTCCTACGAGCAGTACTTC | CSAKASGSYEQYF
once | 15 | TRBJ2-3 | TRBV20-1 | TRBD2 | TGCAGTGCTGGAACGACTAGCGACCTCGGGCATACGCAGTATTTT | CSAGTTSDLGHTQYF
few | 13 | TRBJ2-5 | TRBV29-1 | TRBD1 | TGCAGCGTCAGGGGGCTAATTGGCGAGACCCAGTACTTC | CSVRGLIGETQYF
NA | 15 | TRBJ2-7 | TRBV20-1 | TRBD1 | TGCAGTGCTAGAGCGCCGGGACAGTACTCCTACGAGCAGTACTTC | CSARAPGQYSYEQYF
NA | 13 | TRBJ2-1 | TRBV20-1 | NA | TGCAGTGCTAAGCTGAGCTCCTACAATGAGCAGTTCTTC | CSAKLSSYNEQFF
NA | 15 | TRBJ2-5 | TRBV24-1 | NA | TGTGCCACCGGTCCTCCTGACATGAATTGCGAGACCCAGTACTTC | CATGPPDMNCETQYF
NA | 12 | TRBJ2-3 | TRBV20-1 | NA | TGCAGTGCTAGACCCGGGGGAGATACGCAGTATTTT | CSARPGGDTQYF
NA | 13 | TRBJ2-1 | TRBV19 | NA | TGTGCCAGTAGTATAAGTCCCTACAATGAGCAGTTCTTC | CASSISPYNEQFF
NA | 15 | TRBJ2-3 | TRBV7-9 | NA | TGTGCCAGCAGTGCGTCCGGGATCAGCACAGATACGCAGTATTTT | CASSASGISTDTQYF
NA | 15 | TRBJ2-2 | TRBV24-1 | NA | TGTGCCACCAGTGATTTGGACCCCACCACCGGGGAGCTGTTTTTT | CATSDLDPTTGELFF
NA | 15 | TRBJ1-1 | TRBV6-1 | NA | TGTGCCAGCAGTCCAACGTGGGTGGGGGACACTGAAGCTTTCTTT | CASSPTWVGDTEAFF
NA | 16 | TRBJ2-1 | TRBV20-1 | TRBD2 | TGCAGTGCCGCACCTTCAACTAGCGAGAACTACAATGAGCAGTTCTTC | CSAAPSTSENYNEQFF
NA | 15 | TRBJ2-1 | TRBV28 | TRBD2 | TGTGCCAGCCAAGGTGCGGGGGGGCCGAGGTATGAGCAGTTCTTC | CASQGAGGPRYEQFF
NA | 15 | TRBJ2-7 | TRBV3-1 | NA | TGTGCCAGCAGCCAAGAGGCGGGGCCCCTGTACGAGCAGTACTTC | CASSQEAGPLYEQYF
NA | 16 | TRBJ1-5 | TRBV23-1 | NA | TGCGCCAGCAGTCACCCCCCCGCGCGTTGCGATCAGCCCCAGCATTTT | CASSHPPARCDQPQHF
once | 12 | TRBJ2-7 | TRBV12-3/TRBV12-4 | NA | TGTGCCAGCAGTTTTTTGCGGGGAGAGCAGTACTTC | CASSFLRGEQYF
NA | 12 | TRBJ2-2 | TRBV29-1 | NA | TGCAGCGCTGTGTATAACACCGGGGAGCTGTTTTTT | CSAVYNTGELFF
NA | 17 | TRBJ2-7 | TRBV9 | NA | TGTGCCAGCAGCCCCACACCTTTAGCGCGCCTCTCCTACGAGCAGTACTTC | CASSPTPLARLSYEQYF
once | 15 | TRBJ1-5 | TRBV27 | NA | TGTGCCAGCAGTTTTCGGGCGGGGGGCAATCAGCCCCAGCATTTT | CASSFRAGGNQPQHF
NA | 13 | TRBJ2-2 | TRBV20-1 | NA | TGCAGTGCTAGAGACGGACGGACCGGGGAGCTGTTTTTT | CSARDGRTGELFF
NA | 14 | TRBJ2-1 | TRBV27 | TRBD1 | TGTGCCAGCAGTTTACCCGGGACAGGGGGTGAGCAGTTCTTC | CASSLPGTGGEQFF
NA | 13 | TRBJ1-1 | TRBV20-1 | TRBD1 | TGCAGTGCTGTTAGACAGGGAGGGACTGAAGCTTTCTTT | CSAVRQGGTEAFF
NA | 15 | TRBJ2-7 | TRBV28 | TRBD1 | TGTGCCAGCAGTTTTGGCGGGACAGGATCCTACGAGCAGTACTTC | CASSFGGTGSYEQYF
NA | 12 | TRBJ1-2 | TRBV29-1 | NA | TGCAGCGCCCGGACCCCACTGTACGGCTACACCTTC | CSARTPLYGYTF
once | 16 | TRBJ2-7 | TRBV3-1 | NA | TGTGCCAGCAGCCTCCGACTAGATTGGGGACCCTACGAGCAGTACTTC | CASSLRLDWGPYEQYF
NA | 16 | TRBJ1-5 | TRBV4-1 | NA | TGCGCCAGCAGCCAAGATACGGGGGGCAGCTATCAGCCCCAGCATTTT | CASSQDTGGSYQPQHF
NA | 15 | TRBJ2-7 | TRBV30 | TRBD1 | TGTGCCTGGAGTGTCGGAGCAGGGGGCCCCTACGAGCAGTACTTC | CAWSVGAGGPYEQYF
NA | 14 | TRBJ2-5 | TRBV7-9 | TRBD2 | TGTGCCAGCAGCGACGGACTAGCGGCGCAGACCCAGTACTTC | CASSDGLAAQTQYF
NA | 17 | TRBJ2-5 | TRBV13 | TRBD2 | TGTGCCAGCAGCCTTCCGGGACTAGCGGAAAACTCGCAAACCCAGTACTTC | CASSLPGLAENSQTQYF
NA | 15 | TRBJ2-1 | TRBV20-1 | TRBD2 | TGCAGTGCTAGAGAGCTAGCGGGGGACAACAATGAGCAGTTCTTC | CSARELAGDNNEQFF
NA | 13 | TRBJ1-2 | TRBV29-1 | NA | TGCAGCGTGGGTCCAGGGGAGGAGTATGGCTACACCTTC | CSVGPGEEYGYTF
NA | 14 | TRBJ2-7 | TRBV3-1 | NA | TGTGCCAGCAGCTTAAGCTTCGAAACCGGCGAGCAGTACTTC | CASSLSFETGEQYF
NA | 15 | TRBJ2-1 | TRBV29-1 | NA | TGCAGCGTGTGGGCTAGGGTCGGCGTCTACAATGAGCAGTTCTTC | CSVWARVGVYNEQFF
NA | 15 | TRBJ2-7 | TRBV27 | NA | TGTGCCAGCAGGGACACTTACCCGGATTTTGGCGAGCAGTACTTC | CASRDTYPDFGEQYF
NA | 15 | TRBJ2-3 | TRBV7-9 | TRBD2 | TGTGCCAGCAGCTCGACTAGCGGACCCCCAGATACGCAGTATTTT | CASSSTSGPPDTQYF
NA | 15 | TRBJ2-7 | TRBV20-1 | NA | TGCAGTGCTAGAGCCCTGGACAGTGGAGACTACGAGCAGTACTTC | CSARALDSGDYEQYF
NA | 14 | TRBJ2-1 | TRBV13 | NA | TGTGCCAGCAGCCGACCCCATCAAGGCGGTGAGCAGTTCTTC | CASSRPHQGGEQFF
once | 12 | TRBJ1-2 | TRBV12-3/TRBV12-4 | NA | TGTGCCAGCAGTACCCTGACAGCCGGCTACACCTTC | CASSTLTAGYTF
NA | 14 | TRBJ2-5 | TRBV12-3/TRBV12-4 | NA | TGTGCCAGCAGTTTTGCCAGCTTCCAAGAGACCCAGTACTTC | CASSFASFQETQYF
NA | 13 | TRBJ2-1 | TRBV13 | NA | TGTGCCAGCAGCTTAGCTCCTAGCCATGAGCAGTTCTTC | CASSLAPSHEQFF
NA | 16 | TRBJ1-5 | TRBV2 | NA | TGTGCCAGCAGTGAGGAGGGATCCCGGTACAATCAGCCCCAGCATTTT | CASSEEGSRYNQPQHF
NA | 10 | TRBJ2-7 | TRBV2 | NA | TGTGCCAGCATGGGCCCCGAGCAGTACTTC | CASMGPEQYF
NA | 14 | TRBJ1-5 | TRBV11-3 | NA | TGTGCCAGCCCCGGGACAAAAGTCAATCAGCCCCAGCATTTT | CASPGTKVNQPQHF
NA | 16 | TRBJ2-3 | TRBV12-3/TRBV12-4 | TRBD1 | TGTGCCAGCAGTTTTTTAACAGGGGCGAGCACAGATACGCAGTATTTT | CASSFLTGASTDTQYF
NA | 11 | TRBJ1-2 | TRBV25-1 | NA | TGTGCCAGCAGTGTCGGTGATGGCTACACCTTC | CASSVGDGYTF
NA | 11 | TRBJ2-7 | TRBV28 | NA | TGTGCCAGCAGGACCCCTGGGGAGCAGTACTTC | CASRTPGEQYF
NA | 17 | TRBJ1-1 | TRBV4-1 | NA | TGCGCCAGCAGCCAAGGGGGGTCAGGAGTGATGAACACTGAAGCTTTCTTT | CASSQGGSGVMNTEAFF
NA | 16 | TRBJ1-2 | TRBV29-1 | TRBD1 | TGCAGCGTTGACAACTCCCTGGGACAGGGCAACTATGGCTACACCTTC | CSVDNSLGQGNYGYTF
NA | 12 | TRBJ2-7 | TRBV2 | TRBD1 | TGTGCCAGCAGGGCGGCCGGGACAGTCCCGTACTTC | CASRAAGTVPYF
few | 14 | TRBJ1-1 | TRBV27 | NA | TGTGCCAGCAGTTTAGGGCAGACGAACACTGAAGCTTTCTTT | CASSLGQTNTEAFF
once | 14 | TRBJ2-7 | TRBV19 | NA | TGTGCCAGTAGTTTCGGACTCGACGTCTACGAGCAGTACTTC | CASSFGLDVYEQYF